One sample yielded the 7 T cell receptor beta chains listed below, sequenced in a study of blood T cell repertoires in COVID-19. The repertoire was sequenced with immunoSEQ multiplex PCR; TCRdb's copy has only in-frame clones and lacks some. This table has some 80,000 clones, roughly three quarters appearing once. Sequencing was carried out using peripheral blood. The receptors originated from a man in his sixties with COVID-19, enrolled during active disease.

The chain joins TRBV24-1 to TRBJ2-2; 7 bases are shared with TRBD1. Trimming took 4 bases from V and 7 from J; bases not matched to a gene: 14. The CDR3 runs 17 residues. Germline V gene lookup returns CDR1 KGHDR and CDR2 SFDVKD. This chain's CDR3 is CATSERHRGSWGGELFF. CDR3 DNA: TGTGCCACCAGTGAAAGACACAGGGGTAGCTGGGGCGGGGAGCTGTTTTTT.

The chain combines TRBV19 with TRBJ2-5; 14 bases are shared with TRBD2. The CDR3 consists of 17 residues. In germline, CDR1 is LNHDA, CDR2 SQIVND (reference sequence). The J segment lost 6 bases and the V segment lost 5 bases, leaving 11 bases of the junction unmatched. The DNA for the CDR3 is TGTGCCAGTAGTTCCTTGACTAGCGGGGGGGATGTCAAGACCCAGTACTTC. Translating gives CASSSLTSGGDVKTQYF.

This chain links TRBV18 with TRBJ2-2; D is uncertain. Trimming took 1 base from V and 3 from J, leaving 3 bases between them. The CDR3 extends over 13 amino acids. Looked up from germline, CDR1 is KGHSH and CDR2 is LQKENI. CDR3 protein: CASSPLDTGELFF. In nucleotides, the CDR3 is TGTGCCAGCTCACCACTAGACACCGGGGAGCTGTTTTTT.

The V gene is TRBV5-1, the J gene TRBJ2-7; 9 bases agree with TRBD1. The CDR3 loop spans 15 amino acids. The V gene's germline CDR1 is SGHRS and CDR2 YFSETQ. V was pared by 7 bases and J by 0 bases, with 8 bases of the junction left unmatched. CDR3 in amino acids: CASCRDRAVSYEQYF. The CDR3 region has the DNA TGCGCCAGCTGCCGGGACAGGGCTGTCTCCTACGAGCAGTACTTC.

The genes are TRBV29-1 and TRBJ2-1; 9 positions match TRBD2. Per the germline V gene, CDR1 is SQVTM and CDR2 is ANQGSEA. The CDR3 length is 13 residues. The trim removed 5 bases at V and 4 bases at J, leaving 3 bases unmatched. CDR3 sequence (DNA): TGCAGCGTTAAGCGGGAGGTGTACAATGAGCAGTTCTTC. Translating it yields CSVKREVYNEQFF.

The chain couples TRBV4-1 to TRBJ2-7; TRBD2 agrees at 8 bases. The germline CDR1 and CDR2 sequences are MGHRA and YSYEKL. The V gene end was trimmed by 2 bases and the J gene end by 4 bases; junction bases not matched to a gene: 4. This CDR3 has 14 amino acids. The CDR3 loop is CASSQPSGRYEQYF. In DNA, the CDR3 is TGCGCCAGCAGCCAACCCAGCGGGAGATACGAGCAGTACTTC.

The chain recombines TRBV27 with TRBJ2-3; 8 bases align to TRBD2. The CDR3 is 16 amino acids. Per the germline V gene, CDR1 is MNHEY and CDR2 is SMNVEV (reference sequence). The J segment lost 2 bases and the V segment lost 3 bases, leaving 7 bases of the junction unmatched. Here the CDR3 DNA reads TGTGCCAGCAGTTTTAGGCTAGCGGGCTCCACAGATACGCAGTATTTT. This translates into CASSFRLAGSTDTQYF.